This TCR beta chain emerged from a study of CD8 T cells in ankylosing spondylitis. This clonotype came up many times. Library preparation for TCR beta used quantitative 5'-RACE with molecular barcodes. TCRdb processed the 5' RACE reads anew with MiXCR; each CDR3 protein has one entry. The table shows more than 95,000 distinct CDR3 sequences, with roughly 8% occurring only once. This TCR was sampled from a male donor with ankylosing spondylitis or in good health (not recorded which). The sample taken for sequencing was blood, either unsorted or a sorted T cell fraction (not recorded which).

CDR3 in amino acids: CSARGLAGAKNIQYF. CDR3 DNA: TGCAGTGCTAGAGGGCTAGCGGGAGCCAAAAACATTCAGTACTTC. The chain employs TRBV20-1 and TRBJ2-4, with 8 bases lining up with TRBD2. Germline V gives CDR1 DFQATT, CDR2 SNEGSKA (reference sequence). The CDR3 extends over 15 amino acids. V shed 1 base, J shed 0 bases, and the junction held 2 bases outside the gene matches.